The 18 T cell receptor beta chains in this list originate from one sample, sequenced in a study of CD8 T cells in ankylosing spondylitis. Study-wide results and limits: There was a TCR beta motif, made of eight highly homologous variants, that appeared characteristic of ankylosing spondylitis blood.

In TCRdb, the 5' RACE reads were re-called with MiXCR into one record per CDR3 protein. The table lists roughly 300,000 distinct CDR3 sequences, 8% of them singletons. For these receptors, no antigen is known. Sequenced: blood, either unsorted or a sorted T cell fraction (not recorded which). The receptors originated from a male donor with ankylosing spondylitis.

CDR3 coding DNA: TGCAGTGCTAGAGGCCAGGGACAGTGGTCCTACGAGCAGTACTTC. Translated, it gives CSARGQGQWSYEQYF. The chain combines TRBV20-1 with TRBJ2-7; TRBD1 matches 7 bases. V trimming: 1 base; J trimming: 1 base; junction bases outside the gene matches: 7. Germline V gene data show CDR1 as DFQATT and CDR2 as SNEGSKA (reference sequence). CDR3 length: 15 amino acids.

This clonotype occurred a few times. J is TRBJ2-5 and V is TRBV4-2; D is undetermined. CDR3 length equals 14 residues. Per the germline V gene, CDR1 is LGHNA and CDR2 is YNFKEQ. Trimming stripped 0 bases from V and 3 bases from J, with 8 bases between. The CDR3 region is CASSQDGPEETQYF. The CDR3 DNA is TGTGCCAGCAGCCAAGACGGGCCTGAAGAGACCCAGTACTTC.

This clonotype was recorded a few times. The chain joins TRBV10-2 to TRBJ2-1, with D unresolved. The CDR3 runs to 12 residues. CDR1 WSHSY and CDR2 SAAADI come from the germline V gene. The V end lost 7 bases, the J end lost 4 bases, and 8 bases lay between the germline ends. CDR3 protein: CASTNRYNEQFF. In DNA, the CDR3 is TGCGCCAGCACTAACCGATACAATGAGCAGTTCTTC.

This clonotype was counted many times. The V call is TRBV29-1, the J call TRBJ2-1; D is undetermined. V was pared by 4 bases and J by 5 bases, with 15 bases between. Per germline, CDR1 SQVTM and CDR2 ANQGSEA. CDR3 size: 14 residues. CDR3 coding DNA: TGCAGCGTTGCCCTTAATGGTAACGACAATGAGCAGTTCTTC. Its translation is CSVALNGNDNEQFF.

With respect to this clonotype: Being one base from a much bigger clone, this may be a read error. The chain is built from TRBV3-1 and TRBJ2-5; no reliable D call. The length of the CDR3 is 17 residues. Germline assignment: CDR1 LGHDT and CDR2 YNNKEL (reference sequence). The CDR3 sequence: CDSSQASGVLGQETQYF. In nucleotides, the CDR3 is TGTGACAGCAGCCAAGCAAGTGGTGTCCTGGGGCAAGAGACCCAGTACTTC.

This clonotype was detected a few times. The rearrangement joins TRBV3-1 to TRBJ2-3; D might be TRBD2 (5 bases). The CDR3 sequence is 14 residues long. Germline V CDR1 and CDR2: LGHDT, YNNKEL (reference sequence). The V end lost 2 bases, the J end lost 2 bases, and 8 bases lay between the germline ends. In DNA form, the CDR3 reads TGTGCCAGCAGCCAAACGGGATTCACAGATACGCAGTATTTT. Residues: CASSQTGFTDTQYF.

This clonotype was found a few times. The chain links TRBV24-1 to TRBJ2-3; D possibly matches TRBD1 or TRBD2 (5 bases each). The length of the CDR3 is 14 residues. Trimming left V 5 bases short and J 6 bases short, with 14 bases between. Germline loops: CDR1 KGHDR, CDR2 SFDVKD. The CDR3 here is CATSVGAGYDTQYF. The CDR3 DNA sequence: TGTGCCACCAGTGTTGGGGCGGGTTATGATACGCAGTATTTT.

This clonotype was seen more than once but under ten times. The chain couples TRBV7-2 to TRBJ2-3, with D possibly being TRBD1 (5 bases). CDR3 length: 14 amino acids. Trimming left V 7 bases short and J 2 bases short, with 13 bases between. CDR1 is SGHTA and CDR2 is FQGNSA in the germline V gene. CDR3 DNA: TGTGCCAGCACCAAGCTAGGGGCCACAGATACGCAGTATTTT. This gives the protein CASTKLGATDTQYF.

This clonotype was observed a few times. At one of its ends the junction is not consistent with the germline gene, which may arise from a read error. The chain joins TRBV20-1 to TRBJ2-3, with TRBD2 as a possible D gene (6 bases). The V gene's germline CDR1 is DFQATT and CDR2 SNEGSKA (reference sequence). The CDR3 is 19 residues long. In DNA form, the CDR3 reads TGCTGTGCTAGAGATCAGGCGGCAGGGTGGGCTAGCGGCACAGATACGCAGTATTTT. As protein: CCARDQAAGWASGTDTQYF.

This clonotype came up a few times. This CDR3 reads CASSLAGFQRYNEQFF. In DNA form, the CDR3 reads TGTGCCAGCAGCTTGGCCGGGTTTCAACGCTACAATGAGCAGTTCTTC. The V gene is TRBV5-4, the J gene TRBJ2-1; no firm D call. The V and J ends lost 0 bases and 3 bases respectively, with 13 bases between them. Germline CDR1 and CDR2: SGHNT and YYREEE (reference sequence). This CDR3 is built from 16 residues.

This clonotype was detected a few times. At one boundary the junction diverges from the germline segment, which might be a read error. The chain carries TRBV5-1 and TRBJ2-4, with unresolved D. The germline CDR1 and CDR2 sequences are SGHRS and YFSETQ. This CDR3 has 14 residues. The CDR3 nucleotides are TGCGCCAGCAGCTTGGAGGCGAGTCCAAACGTTCAGTACTTC. Translation gives CASSLEASPNVQYF.

This clonotype came up a few times. This sequence joins TRBV20-1 and TRBJ2-7; D may match TRBD1 or TRBD2 (5 bases each). Germline CDR1 reads DFQATT; CDR2 reads SNEGSKA (reference sequence). V lost 2 bases and J 0 bases, leaving 14 bases between the germline ends. The CDR3 runs to 15 residues. The CDR3 sequence is CSARLPGRNSYEQYF. DNA for the CDR3: TGCAGTGCTAGACTGCCGGGACGGAACTCCTACGAGCAGTACTTC.

The chain uses TRBV9 and TRBJ2-3, with 10 bases identical to TRBD2. Per germline, CDR1 SGDLS and CDR2 YYNGEE. The J segment lost 3 bases and the V segment lost 0 bases, leaving 4 bases of the junction unmatched. CDR3 length: 16 residues. The chain's CDR3 is CASSVGSGRVTDTQYF. The CDR3 DNA reads TGTGCCAGCAGCGTAGGGAGCGGGAGGGTGACAGATACGCAGTATTTT.

V is TRBV6-5 and J is TRBJ1-6; D not certain. Trimming left V 5 bases short and J 14 bases short, with 13 bases between. The germline gives CDR1 MNHEY, CDR2 SVGAGI. The CDR3 loop spans 12 amino acids. CDR3 sequence (DNA): TGTGCCAGCAGTCCCGAGCGGCCGACCCTCCACTTT. It translates to CASSPERPTLHF.

This clonotype has only a few counts. J is TRBJ2-2 and V is TRBV11-2, with D perhaps TRBD1 or TRBD2 (5 bases each). The CDR3 sequence is 17 residues long. With 1 base removed from V and 0 bases from J, the gap between germline ends came to 12 bases. CDR1 is SGHAT and CDR2 is FQNNGV in the germline V gene. CDR3 protein: CASSLGDADPNTGELFF. The CDR3, as DNA: TGTGCCAGCAGCTTAGGGGACGCGGATCCGAACACCGGGGAGCTGTTTTTT.

This clonotype has more than one count but fewer than ten. The gene calls are TRBV18 and TRBJ1-2, with D uncertain. Germline V gene lookup returns CDR1 KGHSH and CDR2 LQKENI. V was cut by 2 bases and J by 4 bases, with 8 bases left in between. This CDR3 has 13 amino acids. In DNA, the CDR3 is TGTGCCAGCTCACCAGCGGACGGCTATGGCTACACCTTC. Protein product: CASSPADGYGYTF.

This clonotype was detected many times. V usage is TRBV12-3 or TRBV12-4 and J usage is TRBJ2-1; no clear D gene. The CDR3 extends over 15 amino acids. Between the trimmed V and J ends, which lost 4 bases and 8 bases, there was a span of 18 bases. The CDR3 nucleotides are TGTGCCAGCAGTTATTCGGGTCCTACGTGGGATGAGCAGTTCTTC. It translates to CASSYSGPTWDEQFF.

This chain joins TRBV5-1 and TRBJ2-3; 9 bases are shared with TRBD1. Germline CDR1 and CDR2: SGHRS and YFSETQ. The CDR3 loop spans 17 amino acids. Losses at the gene ends were 2 bases for V and 5 bases for J; bases not matched to a gene: 12. DNA for the CDR3: TGCGCCAGCAGCTTCCCTTCGGACAGGGGATTCGGAGATACGCAGTATTTT. Residues: CASSFPSDRGFGDTQYF.